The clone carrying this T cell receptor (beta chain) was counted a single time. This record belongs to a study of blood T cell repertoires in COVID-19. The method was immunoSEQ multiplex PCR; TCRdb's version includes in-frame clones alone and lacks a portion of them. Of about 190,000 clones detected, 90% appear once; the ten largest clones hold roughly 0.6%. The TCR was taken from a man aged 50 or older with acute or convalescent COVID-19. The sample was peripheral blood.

The CDR3 is CATSETGQKNQPQHF. The CDR3 region has the DNA TGTGCCACCAGTGAAACGGGACAGAAGAATCAGCCCCAGCATTTT. The chain carries TRBV24-1 and TRBJ1-5, with 7 bases that match TRBD1. Trimming at V came to 4 bases and at J to 4 bases, leaving 6 bases not matched to a gene. In germline, CDR1 is KGHDR, CDR2 SFDVKD. The CDR3 is 15 amino acids.